This T cell receptor beta chain emerged from a study of radiation and T cells in renal cell carcinoma. Study background: Nephrectomy followed 15 Gy stereotactic body radiation by 4 weeks. Broader study findings: No pretreatment tumor biopsies were available for baseline clonotypes.

Libraries were prepared by immunoSEQ multiplex PCR; TCRdb keeps only in-frame clonotypes and omits some of them. Of some 150,000 clones in the sample, approximately 86% are singletons; the top ten hold over 10%. The time point here: blood 2 weeks post-SBRT. The treatment denotes: 15 Gy SBRT to primary tumor, nephrectomy 4 weeks later. Radiation-treated patients gave blood at baseline, week 2 and week 4. This renal cell carcinoma was of the clear cell type. As for this clone: Its target is not known.

CDR3 length: 15 amino acids. J was trimmed by 6 bases and V by 6 bases; bases with no gene match: 7. CDR1 SGHTA and CDR2 FQGNSA come from the germline V gene. This clonotype originated in a woman aged 50 to 60 with renal cell carcinoma. The chain employs TRBV7-2 and TRBJ1-4; TRBD1 matches at 10 bases. This specimen consisted of blood, obtained from a patient whose treatment included radiotherapy and nephrectomy. CDR3 loop: CASRYTGTGDEKLFF. The CDR3 DNA is TGTGCCAGCAGGTACACCGGGACAGGGGATGAAAAACTGTTTTTT.